Described below is a single TCR beta chain sequence and its context. The antigen is not known. The sample originates from a study of cytomegalovirus exposure and HLA in healthy donors. Study outcomes and limitations: The study reported that TCR beta sequences accurately predicted HLA-A and HLA-B alleles in most subjects.

Both 60 Vbeta primers and 13 Jbeta primers went into the PCR. The protocol was immunoSEQ multiplex PCR, while the TCRdb copy is restricted to in-frame clones and leaves out a portion. The sample consists of about 130,000 clones, less than 80% of them appearing once. The sequenced material came from PBMCs. The sequence was collected from a man between 40 and 49 years old in good health and CMV-seropositive.

The CDR3 region is CASGLVIAGAYEQYF. In nucleotides, the CDR3 is TGTGCTAGTGGTTTGGTTATTGCGGGAGCCTACGAGCAGTACTTC. This chain links TRBV12-5 with TRBJ2-5; 7 bases fit TRBD2. The closer fit of TRBJ2-7 to the DNA end suggests the J call may be wrong. The CDR3 covers 15 residues. Germline V gives CDR1 LGHNT, CDR2 FRNRAP.